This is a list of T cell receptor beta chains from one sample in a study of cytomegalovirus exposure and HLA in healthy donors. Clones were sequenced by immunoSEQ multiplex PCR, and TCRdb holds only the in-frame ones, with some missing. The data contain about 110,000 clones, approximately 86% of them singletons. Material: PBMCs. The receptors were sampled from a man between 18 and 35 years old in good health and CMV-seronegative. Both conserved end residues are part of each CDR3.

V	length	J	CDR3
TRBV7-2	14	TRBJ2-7	CASGLTRDRYEQYF
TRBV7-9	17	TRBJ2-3	CASSLVASGRPGDTQYF
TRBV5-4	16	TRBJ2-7	CASSCTTTSSSYEQYF
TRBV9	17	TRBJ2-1	CASSPRPLAGPYNEQFF
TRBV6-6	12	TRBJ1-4	CASSYINEKLFF
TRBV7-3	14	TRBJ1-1	CASRLNGQGGEAFF
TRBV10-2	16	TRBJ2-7	CASSWSPVGLSYEQYF
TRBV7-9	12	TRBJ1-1	CSSSYREPGAFF
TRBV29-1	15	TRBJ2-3	CSVGSSGRARGTQYF
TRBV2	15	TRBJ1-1	CASRDNRGLSAEAFF
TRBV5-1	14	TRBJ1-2	CASSLTGANYGYTF
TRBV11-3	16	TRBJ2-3	CASSTEGGSSTDTQYF
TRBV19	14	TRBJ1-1	CASSIQVRNTEAFF
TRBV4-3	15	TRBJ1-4	CASSSTGSTNEKLFF
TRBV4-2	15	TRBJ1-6	CASSQEIQGYSPLHF
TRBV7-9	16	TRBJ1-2	CASSRDRGPSNYGYTF
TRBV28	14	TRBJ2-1	CASSSIHVTNEQFF
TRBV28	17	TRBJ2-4	CASSIQGDLQAKNIQYF
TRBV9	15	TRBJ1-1	CASSVVSGSRTEAFF
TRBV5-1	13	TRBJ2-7	CASAYGESYEQYF
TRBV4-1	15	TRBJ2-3	CASSQTGLAADTQYF
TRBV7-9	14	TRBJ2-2	CSSSPTGYTGELFF
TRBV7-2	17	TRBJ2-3	CASSLGAAGGARDTQYF
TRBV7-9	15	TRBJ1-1	CASRPKNRVNTEAFF
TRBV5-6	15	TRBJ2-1	CASSPWTGVYNEQFF
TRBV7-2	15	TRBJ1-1	CASSPRTDMNTEAFF
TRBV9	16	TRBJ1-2	CASRATSARGEGGYTF
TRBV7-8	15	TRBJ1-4	CASSLYRSPNEKLFF
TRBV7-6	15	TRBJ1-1	CASSARPGQGFEAFF
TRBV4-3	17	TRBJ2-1	CASSQDRSGGPYNEQFF
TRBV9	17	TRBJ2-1	CASSVELERVAYNEQFF
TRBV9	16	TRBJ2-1	CASSVVTSGSLNEQFF
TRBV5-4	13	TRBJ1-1	CASSFGGNTEAFF
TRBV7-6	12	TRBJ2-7	CASSRDTLEQYF
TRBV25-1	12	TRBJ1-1	CSVGGGSAEAFF
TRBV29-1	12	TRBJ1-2	CSVGRPNYGYTF
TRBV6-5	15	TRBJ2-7	CASSPQREGAYEQYF
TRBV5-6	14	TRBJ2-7	CASSAPTGGDEQYF
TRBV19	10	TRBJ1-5	CASGKAVTHF
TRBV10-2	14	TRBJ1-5	CASSESGGHQPQHF
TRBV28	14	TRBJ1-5	CASTQDPSNQPQHF
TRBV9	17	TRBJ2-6	CASSSRDRGPGANVLTF
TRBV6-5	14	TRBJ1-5	CASSSDRVMQPQHF
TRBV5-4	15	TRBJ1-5	CASSSGQGRNQPQHF
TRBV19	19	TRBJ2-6	CASSIRGDSLFTGANVLTF
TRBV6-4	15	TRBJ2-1	CASSDGTSGNNEQFF
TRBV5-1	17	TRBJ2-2	CASIGLAGGRGTGELFF
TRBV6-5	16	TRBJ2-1	CASSFGLAGGENEQFF
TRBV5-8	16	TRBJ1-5	CASSSSGSRNNQPQHF
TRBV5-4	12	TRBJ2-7	CASSWDREAQYF
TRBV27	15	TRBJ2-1	CASSPRGQHYNEQFF
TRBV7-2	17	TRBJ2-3	CASSLGARDRSHLGQYF
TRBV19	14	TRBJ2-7	CASSIRVSSYEQYF
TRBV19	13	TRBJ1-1	CASSYTVNTEAFF
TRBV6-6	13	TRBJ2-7	CASSLVKGYEQYF
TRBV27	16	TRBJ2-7	CASSSLAVRRSYEQYF
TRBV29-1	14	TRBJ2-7	CSVSLAGFSYERYF